The 28 T cell receptor beta chains listed next were all sequenced from one sample in a study of CD8+ T cells in alopecia areata. cDNA serving as the sequencing template came from extracted, reverse transcribed RNA. The table came from immunoSEQ multiplex PCR; TCRdb's copy has only in-frame clones and leaves some out. The sample carries 90,000 to 120,000 clones, over 55% recorded once. The specimen was NKG2D-low CD8+ T cells sorted from blood. The receptors shown here come from a human donor with alopecia areata.

This clone was observed a few times. This sequence joins TRBV5-1 and TRBJ2-7, with D perhaps matching TRBD2 (5 bases). Germline CDR1 is SGHRS and CDR2 is YFSETQ. Trimming left V 0 bases short and J 2 bases short, with 9 bases between. The length of the CDR3 is 14 residues. The CDR3 spells CASSLDSGTYEQYF. The CDR3 DNA follows: TGCGCCAGCAGCTTGGATTCGGGAACCTACGAGCAGTACTTC.

V is TRBV30 and J is TRBJ2-1; 14 nucleotides align to TRBD2. V was clipped by 2 bases and J by 7 bases; unmatched bases: 4. The germline V gene encodes CDR1 GTSNPN and CDR2 SVGIG (reference sequence). The CDR3 totals 15 residues. CDR3 in amino acids: CAWSSGTSGRNEQFF. Here the CDR3 DNA reads TGTGCCTGGAGTTCCGGGACTAGCGGGAGAAATGAGCAGTTCTTC.

This chain uses TRBV4-1 with TRBJ2-1; tentatively, D is TRBD2 (6 bases). The germline V gene has CDR1 MGHRA and CDR2 YSYEKL. The CDR3 is made up of 14 amino acids. Trimming cost V 3 bases and J 4 bases, with 10 bases left between them. CDR3: CASSQVAVYNEQFF. As DNA, the CDR3 is TGCGCCAGCAGCCAGGTAGCGGTTTACAATGAGCAGTTCTTC.

This clone appeared a few times. V is TRBV28 and J is TRBJ2-5; weak D call: TRBD2 (5 bases). CDR3 size: 16 residues. Trimming took off 4 bases at V and 5 bases at J, with 20 bases between the two ends. The germline V gene encodes CDR1 MDHEN and CDR2 SYDVKM. The CDR3 DNA sequence: TGTGCCAGCAGTTCCCCCCGGGGTAGCGTTCGGGAGACCCAGTACTTC. This gives the protein CASSSPRGSVRETQYF.

The chain has TRBV5-4 and TRBJ1-1; no definite D call. Germline loops: CDR1 SGHNT, CDR2 YYREEE (reference sequence). V was cut by 5 bases and J by 5 bases, with 13 bases left in between. The CDR3 length is 13 residues. The CDR3 is CASRGHPRTEAFF. DNA of the CDR3: TGTGCCAGCAGAGGGCATCCCCGGACTGAAGCTTTCTTT.

This clone has a single count. The chain recombines TRBV29-1 with TRBJ2-3; 7 bases are a match to TRBD2. There are 14 residues in the CDR3. Germline V gives CDR1 SQVTM, CDR2 ANQGSEA. The V gene end was trimmed by 8 bases and the J gene end by 5 bases; junction bases not matched to a gene: 13. CDR3 region: CSLGLTGGGDTQYF. CDR3 DNA: TGCAGCTTGGGACTAACGGGAGGTGGAGATACGCAGTATTTT.

The chain recombines TRBV28 with TRBJ2-1, with TRBD2 matching 7 bases. Germline values: CDR1 MDHEN, CDR2 SYDVKM. Trimming took 1 base from V and 3 from J; bases not matched to a gene: 3. The CDR3 runs 15 residues. CDR3 sequence: CASSLSLASYNEQFF. DNA of the CDR3: TGTGCCAGCAGTTTATCACTAGCGAGCTACAATGAGCAGTTCTTC.

The chain joins TRBV6-1 to TRBJ2-3, with D uncertain. Germline loops: CDR1 MNHNS, CDR2 SASEGT. V lost 0 bases and J lost 1, with 11 bases in between. The CDR3 runs to 16 residues. CDR3 in DNA: TGTGCCAGCAGTGAAGCGTTCGGGCCTGGCACAGATACGCAGTATTTT. Encoded protein: CASSEAFGPGTDTQYF.

This chain connects TRBV6-5 to TRBJ2-1; a possible D gene is TRBD1 (7 bases). The CDR3 sequence is 15 residues long. Trimming removed 8 bases at V and 10 bases at J, with 24 bases between. CDR1 and CDR2 (germline): MNHEY, SVGAGI. CDR3 DNA: TGTGCCAGCGTGGGACAGCCAGGGGGAGGAGCGGAGCAGTTCTTC. This encodes CASVGQPGGGAEQFF.

The rearrangement uses TRBV5-1 and TRBJ2-7; 9 bases are a match to TRBD2. The junction had 12 bases not matched to a gene; V was cut back by 9 bases and J by 2 bases. In germline, CDR1 is SGHRS, CDR2 YFSETQ. The CDR3 is made up of 15 amino acids. The DNA of the CDR3 is TGCGCCAAACGCCTGGCGGGAGGGCCTCCCTACGAGCAGTACTTC. It translates to CAKRLAGGPPYEQYF.

This clone showed up just a few times. The genes are TRBV5-1 and TRBJ2-5, with D tentatively TRBD1 or TRBD2 (6 bases each). Per germline, CDR1 SGHRS and CDR2 YFSETQ. V was cut by 0 bases and J by 1 base, with 10 bases left in between. This CDR3 is built from 15 residues. The CDR3 DNA is TGCGCCAGCAGCTTGGGTCGGGGGCCCCAAGAGACCCAGTACTTC. It yields the protein CASSLGRGPQETQYF.

CDR3 sequence reads: CASSGARGSYNEQFF. DNA of the CDR3: TGTGCCAGCAGCGGGGCTAGGGGATCCTACAATGAGCAGTTCTTC. V usage is TRBV9 and J usage is TRBJ2-1; possible D gene TRBD1, 5 bases. Germline V gene sequence: CDR1 SGDLS, CDR2 YYNGEE. Trimming took off 3 bases at V and 1 base at J, with 11 bases between the two ends. CDR3 length: 15 amino acids.

The chain recombines TRBV7-8 with TRBJ2-3, with 9 bases that match TRBD2. The CDR3 is made up of 15 amino acids. Trimming took 4 bases from V and 1 from J; bases not matched to a gene: 3. Germline V lookup: CDR1 SGHVS, CDR2 FQNEAQ. The CDR3 protein is CASSYIAGGTDTQYF. In DNA, the CDR3 is TGTGCCAGCAGCTACATAGCGGGAGGCACAGATACGCAGTATTTT.

This chain links TRBV27 with TRBJ1-2, with D possibly being TRBD1 (6 bases). Germline CDR1 is MNHEY and CDR2 is SMNVEV (reference sequence). The CDR3 totals 13 residues. Trimming pared 5 bases from V and 9 bases from J, leaving 16 bases between. In nucleotides, the CDR3 is TGTGCCAGCAGTCCATCCGGGACATTGAGCTACACCTTC. The encoded protein is CASSPSGTLSYTF.

The chain joins TRBV5-1 to TRBJ2-7; 7 bases align to TRBD2. The CDR3 is 15 residues long. Germline values: CDR1 SGHRS, CDR2 YFSETQ. J was trimmed by 0 bases and V by 3 bases; bases with no gene match: 6. The CDR3 DNA follows: TGCGCCAGCAGCTCAAAAGCGGGGATCTCCTACGAGCAGTACTTC. It specifies CASSSKAGISYEQYF.

The chain combines TRBV15 with TRBJ1-1; TRBD1 matches at 7 bases. The germline V gene has CDR1 LNHNV and CDR2 YYDKDF (reference sequence). V lost 3 bases and J lost 1; bases outside the gene matches: 8. The CDR3 loop spans 16 amino acids. Written as DNA, the CDR3 is TGTGCCACCAGCAGCGAACCACAGGGGTGGAACACTGAAGCTTTCTTT. Translation gives CATSSEPQGWNTEAFF.

The chain links TRBV19 to TRBJ2-7; a possible D gene is TRBD2 (5 bases). Between the trimmed V and J ends, which lost 10 bases and 3 bases, there was a span of 7 bases. The CDR3 extends over 10 amino acids. Germline V gives CDR1 LNHDA, CDR2 SQIVND (reference sequence). Written as DNA, the CDR3 is TGTGCCACCGGGGACTACGAGCAGTACTTC. Residues: CATGDYEQYF.

This clone occurred a few times. The chain couples TRBV2 to TRBJ2-7, with D tentatively TRBD1 or TRBD2 (5 bases each). The CDR3 runs to 13 residues. V was clipped by 7 bases and J by 5 bases, with 15 bases between them. Germline V gene data show CDR1 as SNHLY and CDR2 as FYNNEI. CDR3 sequence (DNA): TGTGCCAGCAATCTTAGACGGGGACACGAGCAGTACTTC. Protein product: CASNLRRGHEQYF. Full variable domain (rest looked up from reference TRBV2 and TRBJ2-7): EPEVTQTPSHQVTQMGQEVILRCVPISNHLYFYWYRQILGQKVEFLVSFYNNEISEKSEIFDDQFSVERPDGSNFTLKIRSTKLEDSAMYFCASNLRRGHEQYFGPGTRLTVT.

The chain recombines TRBV28 with TRBJ1-2; TRBD1 matches at 10 bases. CDR1 and CDR2 from the germline V gene are MDHEN and SYDVKM. V gave up 5 bases and J gave up 6 bases; unmatched junction bases: 12. This CDR3 has 16 residues. The CDR3 DNA sequence: TGTGCCAGCAGTCCGCCGGGACAGGGGATTTCGGATGGCTACACCTTC. The encoded protein is CASSPPGQGISDGYTF.

V gene TRBV6-5 combines with J gene TRBJ1-2, with D unresolved. Germline V gives CDR1 MNHEY, CDR2 SVGAGI. CDR3 length: 12 residues. Trimming removed 2 bases at V and 8 bases at J, with 9 bases between. CDR3 region: CASSYGRDGYTF. The CDR3 nucleotides read TGTGCCAGCAGTTACGGACGTGACGGCTACACCTTC.

This clone was seen more than once but under ten times. This chain uses TRBV7-3 with TRBJ1-1, with unresolved D. The CDR3 covers 12 residues. Germline CDR1 SGHTA, CDR2 FQGTGA. V lost 1 base, J lost 4 bases, and 4 bases lay in between. The CDR3 DNA is TGTGCCAGCAGCTTAAGGGGCACTGAAGCTTTCTTT. This gives the protein CASSLRGTEAFF.

The chain recombines TRBV29-1 with TRBJ1-1; a weak D match, TRBD1 (5 bases). This CDR3 is 12 amino acids long. Germline V gives CDR1 SQVTM, CDR2 ANQGSEA. V was clipped by 1 base and J by 4 bases, with 7 bases between them. The chain's CDR3 is CSVEGGGTEAFF. The CDR3 DNA follows: TGCAGCGTTGAAGGCGGGGGCACTGAAGCTTTCTTT.

This sequence joins TRBV7-9 and TRBJ2-7, with a tentative D call TRBD1 (5 bases). Per the germline V gene, CDR1 is SEHNR and CDR2 is FQNEAQ (reference sequence). The CDR3 loop spans 12 amino acids. Deletions cut 7 bases from V and 5 bases from J, with 12 bases between. This CDR3 reads CASTGAIHEQYF. CDR3 sequence (DNA): TGTGCCAGCACTGGGGCCATCCACGAGCAGTACTTC.

The rearrangement uses TRBV10-2 and TRBJ2-1; D may match TRBD1 or TRBD2 (5 bases each). V lost 3 bases and J 7 bases, leaving 13 bases between the germline ends. Per germline, CDR1 WSHSY and CDR2 SAAADI. The CDR3 sequence is 14 residues long. The CDR3 nucleotides are TGCGCCAGCAGTGATTTGGGGGTACCGAATGAGCAGTTCTTC. Protein product: CASSDLGVPNEQFF.

The chain uses TRBV13 and TRBJ2-1; no clear D. The CDR3 runs to 11 residues. V lost 4 bases and J 7 bases, leaving 5 bases between the germline ends. Germline CDR1 PRHDT, CDR2 FYEKMQ (reference sequence). The CDR3 here is CASSSGNEQFF. CDR3 nucleotide sequence: TGTGCCAGCAGCTCCGGAAATGAGCAGTTCTTC. Full variable domain (remainder filled in from reference TRBV13 and TRBJ2-1): AAGVIQSPRHLIKEKRETATLKCYPIPRHDTVYWYQQGPGQDPQFLISFYEKMQSDKGSIPDRFSAQQFSDYHSELNMSSLELGDSALYFCASSSGNEQFFGPGTRLTVL.

This chain uses TRBV4-1 with TRBJ2-7; TRBD1 is a possible D gene (5 bases). The CDR3 covers 15 residues. V shed 2 bases and J shed 3 bases, with 14 bases lying between them. Per germline, CDR1 MGHRA and CDR2 YSYEKL. This chain's CDR3 is CASSQITGLSYEQYF. DNA of the CDR3: TGCGCCAGCAGCCAAATCACAGGTTTGAGCTACGAGCAGTACTTC.

This chain links TRBV13 with TRBJ2-7; unclear D gene. The V end was cut by 0 bases, the J end by 0 bases, with 9 bases between. Germline CDR1 PRHDT, CDR2 FYEKMQ (reference sequence). CDR3 length equals 15 residues. CDR3 bases: TGTGCCAGCAGCTTAGGAGGTGGGCCCTCCTACGAGCAGTACTTC. This encodes CASSLGGGPSYEQYF.

The rearrangement links TRBV28 to TRBJ2-7, with 13 positions matching TRBD2. Looked up from germline, CDR1 is MDHEN and CDR2 is SYDVKM. This CDR3 comprises 19 residues. The V gene end was trimmed by 5 bases and the J gene end by 4 bases; junction bases not matched to a gene: 17. CDR3 DNA: TGTGCCAGCAGTCCCACTTCCGGGGAGGGGACTAGCGGGATTTACGAGCAGTACTTC. Its protein product is CASSPTSGEGTSGIYEQYF.